Below, one T cell receptor beta chain is given with its context. Its matching antigen is unknown. TCRdb reprocessed the reads with MiXCR, giving one entry per CDR3 protein. The sample lists approximately 77,000 distinct CDR3 sequences, less than 25% seen once, with under 8.5% in the top ten. These data belong to a study of type 1 regulatory T cells. As for the study in general: T-allo10 is an in vitro-generated, Tr1-enriched CD4 T cell product specific for alloantigen.

Germline V gives CDR1 SGDLS, CDR2 YYNGEE. With 7 bases removed from V and 2 bases from J, the gap between germline ends came to 30 bases. There are 19 residues in the CDR3. Points from the study as a whole: Compared with non-type 1 regulatory T cells, type 1 regulatory T cells showed a more restricted TCR repertoire.

The sequencing input was cultured type 1 regulatory T (Tr1) cells, either the whole culture or a sorted fraction (not recorded which). The sequence came from a human donor in good health. J is TRBJ2-5 and V is TRBV9; D is perhaps TRBD1 or TRBD2 (5 bases each). The CDR3 is CASGVGWGTNDLQQETQYF. CDR3 nucleotide sequence: TGTGCCAGCGGAGTCGGGTGGGGGACCAACGACCTCCAACAAGAGACCCAGTACTTC.